The clone carrying this T cell receptor beta chain was observed once. These data belong to a study of blood T cell repertoires in COVID-19. The germline V and J ends were trimmed by 10 bases and 10 bases, with 19 bases remaining between them. The CDR3 totals 13 residues. Per the germline V gene, CDR1 is ENHRY and CDR2 is SYGVKD. Repertoires were generated with immunoSEQ multiplex PCR, while TCRdb's copy carries only in-frame clones and drops some. The sample holds more than 85,000 clones, 87% seen once. This TCR derives from a man aged 45-65 years with active COVID-19. This chain connects TRBV10-3 to TRBJ1-4; D possibly corresponds to TRBD1 (5 bases). Material for sequencing was peripheral blood. The CDR3: CATKGTGEGKLFF. In nucleotides, the CDR3 is TGTGCCACGAAGGGGACTGGAGAGGGAAAACTGTTTTTT.